Here is one T cell receptor beta chain with its context. Its target is not known. At one end, the junction sequence differs from germline, possibly due to a read error. This sample is part of a study of CD8+CD57+ T cells in acquired aplastic anemia. Study at large: The DNA of sorted CD4+ and CD8+ cells averaged around 3 ug. Study-level points and caveats: Both patients and controls carried the same twenty-nine CD8+ CDR3 sequences. The study found no significant CD8+ Simpson's diversity difference between patients and controls.

TCR beta VDJ and CDR3 were profiled, and genomic DNA was the template. TCRdb independently ran MiXCR on the reads; one entry per CDR3 protein. The sample contains 150,000 or so distinct CDR3 sequences, 55% to 80% of which appear only once. Sequencing was carried out using sorted CD4+, CD8+, or CD8+CD57+ T cells (not recorded which) from PBMCs. The receptor comes from a human donor in good health.

The chain's CDR3 is CSARVLASSSYEQCF. CDR3 DNA: TGCAGTGCTAGAGTCCTAGCGTCTAGTTCCTACGAGCAGTGCTTC. The chain couples TRBV20-1 to TRBJ2-7; a possible D gene is TRBD2 (6 bases). This CDR3 is built from 15 residues. Per germline, CDR1 DFQATT and CDR2 SNEGSKA (reference sequence).